This paragraph covers one TCR beta chain sequence. Antigen: not known. Only in-frame clones appear in the TCRdb table, and some are missing; sequencing was by immunoSEQ multiplex PCR. Among hundreds of thousands of clones listed, 60% to 80% were seen once. V was pared by 6 bases and J by 4 bases, with 12 bases of the junction left unmatched. This CDR3 contains 16 residues. Germline lookup yields CDR1 SGHVS and CDR2 FNYEAQ. The data belong to a study of shared clonotypes between healthy human individuals. All participating donors were Caucasian adults from Nashville, Tennessee. Study outcomes and limitations: Only a few donors were included, so the genetic and exposure-history diversity represented was limited.

The rearrangement joins TRBV7-6 to TRBJ2-7, with TRBD1 matching 10 bases. The sequence derives from a woman aged 40 to 50 in good health. Some clones in this sample may be carry-over from other donors' samples. The sequenced material came from PBMCs. The CDR3 protein is CASSSNTGQGIYEQYF. CDR3 DNA: TGTGCCAGCAGTTCAAATACGGGACAGGGGATATACGAGCAGTACTTC.